This T cell receptor beta chain is from a study of OX40 agonist ivuxolimab in advanced cancers. Context from the whole study: Ivuxolimab was an agonistic, fully human IgG2 monoclonal antibody directed against OX40 (CD134), a costimulatory receptor. Patients were allowed to have had prior anti-PD-1, anti-PD-L1 or anti-CTLA-4 therapy, and 40% to 45% of the dose-escalation patients had previously received checkpoint inhibitors. The purpose of peripheral TCRbeta sequencing was to test whether ivuxolimab changed TCR sequence diversity and led to clonal T-cell expansion. Partial responses were achieved by three dose-escalation patients, of whom one had hepatocellular carcinoma and two had cutaneous melanoma. Intravenous ivuxolimab was administered to patients every 2 weeks at six dose levels: 0.01, 0.1, 0.3, 1.5, 3 and 10 mg/kg. Of the approximately 54 patients in dose escalation, 19 had hepatocellular carcinoma, some 15 had melanoma, 9 had renal cell carcinoma and 9 had head and neck cancer. A male proportion of nearly 85% and a mean age of 60 years, ranging from roughly 23 to 80, were recorded for the dose-escalation cohort. The paper covers the monotherapy dose-escalation part of the phase I ivuxolimab trial, which included N ≈ 52 patients. Paper-wide results and their limitations: Clonal expansion of both CD4+ and CD8+ blood T cells was observed from baseline to week 6 at doses 0.1 to 3.0 mg/kg. Low levels of normalized T-cell clonal expansion were also seen in some patients who did not respond. After ivuxolimab, CD8+ T cells had more expanded clones than CD4+ T cells on average. The antigen specificity of the peripheral T cells that underwent clonal expansion was not determined. In the 0.1-3.0 mg/kg groups, partial responders had among the lowest normalized peripheral clonal expansion, particularly in CD8+ T cells.

About this clone itself: Its antigen has not been determined. No much larger clone is present one base from it, and per-base qualities are unavailable.

Via the germline V gene (reference sequence), CDR1 is MNHEY and CDR2 SMNVEV. Inclusive of the bounding cysteine and phenylalanine, the CDR3 is 19 residues long. Only the CDR3 region is kept as DNA, spanning 57 bases read in frame from base 1. Germline trimming amounts to 6 bases on V and 3 bases on J, with 21 as the count of junction bases outside the gene matches. The trial excluded patients who had a history of autoimmune disease or who were on systemic immunosuppression. Peripheral blood for TCR sequencing was collected from all dose cohorts at baseline, on cycle 4 day 1, and on cycle 7 day 1. Samples were obtained from an open-label, multicenter, first-in-human phase I dose-escalation trial of ivuxolimab. The trial enrolled adults with locally advanced or metastatic head and neck squamous cell, hepatocellular, melanoma or renal cell carcinoma. CD4+ and CD8+ T cells were sorted separately from peripheral blood before TCR sequencing.

Genomic DNA was isolated from the sorted cells so that the TCRbeta CDR3 region could be sequenced. The immunoSEQ Assay was used to sequence the TCRbeta CDR3 regions. What TCRdb holds here is the immuneACCESS table cut down to in-frame rearrangements. Part of the clones is not present; checked against another copy, under half of the missing clones reflect an unresolved V gene, and the others are unexplained. The sample data list some 42,000 clones, and about 86% of these were observed just once. The leading ten clones occupy just over 20% of the sample. The chain employs TRBV27 and TRBJ2-3; TRBD2 matches 7 bases in the middle. The TCR originated in an adult with an advanced solid tumor such as melanoma, head and neck, liver or kidney cancer. The material was CD4+ or CD8+ T cells sorted from blood, obtained in a trial of the OX40 agonist ivuxolimab. The DNA is TGTGCCAGCAGGGGGGAGGGGAGAGTCTCGCCGGTCGGGACAGATACGCAGTATTTT. The translation is CASRGEGRVSPVGTDTQYF.